This T cell receptor (beta chain) was sequenced for a study of shared clonotypes between healthy human individuals. Study context: Donors had three CD4 naive, three CD4 memory, two CD8 naive and one CD8 memory plate apiece.

Sorted-subset replicate PCR reactions contained 150 to 200 ng DNA, corresponding to some 28,000 T cell genomes. The method was immunoSEQ multiplex PCR; TCRdb's version includes in-frame clones alone and lacks a portion of them. The data hold fewer than 350,000 clones, with around 86% observed a single time. V lost 6 bases to trimming and J lost 0 bases, with 6 bases between them. The CDR3 consists of 12 residues. The germline gives CDR1 ENHRY, CDR2 SYGVKD. This TCR came from a man in his late teens or twenties in good health. Sequencing was carried out using memory CD8+ T cells sorted from blood. Stated subset: CD45RO+ cells pooled with CCR7-negative TemRA cells. The chain recombines TRBV10-3 with TRBJ2-7; D gene unclear. The CDR3 loop reads CAISHSSYEQYF. The CDR3 coding sequence is TGTGCCATCAGCCACTCCTCCTACGAGCAGTACTTC.